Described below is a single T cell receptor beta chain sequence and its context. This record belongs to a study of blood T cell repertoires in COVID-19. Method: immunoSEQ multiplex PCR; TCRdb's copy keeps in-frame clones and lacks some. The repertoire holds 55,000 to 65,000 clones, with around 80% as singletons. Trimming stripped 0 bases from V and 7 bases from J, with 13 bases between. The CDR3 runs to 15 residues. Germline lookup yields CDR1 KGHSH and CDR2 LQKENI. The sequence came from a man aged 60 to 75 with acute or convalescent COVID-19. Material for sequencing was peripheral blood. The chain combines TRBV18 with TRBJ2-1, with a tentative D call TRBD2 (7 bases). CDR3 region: CASSPPVRGGNEQFF. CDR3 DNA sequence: TGTGCCAGCTCACCACCGGTCAGGGGAGGGAATGAGCAGTTCTTC.